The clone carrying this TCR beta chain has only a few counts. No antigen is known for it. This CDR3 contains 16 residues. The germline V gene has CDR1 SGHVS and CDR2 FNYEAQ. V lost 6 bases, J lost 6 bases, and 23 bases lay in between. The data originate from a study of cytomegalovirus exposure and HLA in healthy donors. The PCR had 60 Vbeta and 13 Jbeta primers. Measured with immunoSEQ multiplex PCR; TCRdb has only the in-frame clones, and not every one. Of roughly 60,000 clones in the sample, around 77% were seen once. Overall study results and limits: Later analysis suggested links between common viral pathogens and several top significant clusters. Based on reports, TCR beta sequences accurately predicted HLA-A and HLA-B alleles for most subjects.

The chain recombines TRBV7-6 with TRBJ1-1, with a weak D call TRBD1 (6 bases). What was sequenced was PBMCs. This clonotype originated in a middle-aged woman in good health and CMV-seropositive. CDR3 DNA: TGTGCCAGCAGTCCTTCAGGGGCAATGGGATTCGCTGAAGCTTTCTTT. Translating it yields CASSPSGAMGFAEAFF.